What follows are 20 T cell receptor beta chains derived from one specimen sequenced in a study of CD4 T cells in relation to SARS-CoV-2 and coronaviruses. Clones were sequenced by immunoSEQ multiplex PCR, and TCRdb holds only the in-frame ones, with some missing. Here the sample spans 30,000 to 45,000 clones, roughly 90% being singletons. What was sequenced was memory CD4+ T cells from PBMCs. Receptor source: an adult with COVID-19.

The DNA for the CDR3 is TGTGCCAGCAGCCCCCGGAGGGTGGCCTACGAGCAGTACTTC. Protein product: CASSPRRVAYEQYF. V usage is TRBV28 and J usage is TRBJ2-7, with D perhaps matching TRBD2 (6 bases). Germline values: CDR1 MDHEN, CDR2 SYDVKM. The CDR3 runs 14 residues. V dropped 6 bases and J dropped 2 bases, with 14 bases sitting between them.

The chain employs TRBV6-4 and TRBJ2-3, with D possibly being TRBD1 (6 bases). This CDR3 is 15 amino acids long. Germline V CDR1 and CDR2: MRHNA, SNTAGT. The V gene lost 3 bases and the J gene lost 3 bases, with 13 bases spanning the gap. The CDR3 here is CASSEEQGGTDTQYF. DNA of the CDR3: TGTGCCAGCAGTGAGGAACAGGGTGGGACAGATACGCAGTATTTT.

This sequence joins TRBV28 and TRBJ2-3; D ambiguous. Germline lookup yields CDR1 MDHEN and CDR2 SYDVKM. The CDR3 spans 15 residues. Trimming cost V 4 bases and J 5 bases, with 16 bases left between them. The CDR3, as DNA: TGTGCCAGCAGTTCCCGGACCCTTTATAGAGATACGCAGTATTTT. Its protein product is CASSSRTLYRDTQYF.

This chain links TRBV6-5 with TRBJ1-3; D gene ambiguous. Deletions cut 6 bases from V and 0 bases from J, with 12 bases between. Germline V CDR1 and CDR2: MNHEY, SVGAGI. The CDR3 totals 15 residues. CDR3 in amino acids: CASSGGLSSGNTIYF. In nucleotides, the CDR3 is TGTGCCAGCAGCGGAGGGTTGAGCTCTGGAAACACCATATATTTT.

Concerning this clone: One end of the junction fails to match germline, which may point to a read error. V and J are TRBV7-7 and TRBJ2-5; 7 nucleotides agree with TRBD2. In germline, CDR1 is SSHAT, CDR2 FNYEAQ (reference sequence). The CDR3 has 16 amino acids. CDR3 bases: TGTGCTAGCAGCTTAGCGAGTGGCGGGGGACAAGAGACCCAGTACTTC. Its translation is CASSLASGGGQETQYF.

This clone is a singleton in its sample. The genes are TRBV6-5 and TRBJ2-6; D call uncertain. V lost 8 bases to trimming and J lost 0 bases, with 5 bases between them. The V gene's germline CDR1 is MNHEY and CDR2 SVGAGI. The CDR3 consists of 13 residues. CDR3 residues: CASQLSGANVLTF. In nucleotides, the CDR3 is TGTGCCAGCCAGCTCTCTGGGGCCAACGTCCTGACTTTC.

The gene calls are TRBV6-4 and TRBJ1-6; 7 positions agree with TRBD1. The CDR3 sequence is 13 residues long. CDR1 and CDR2 from the germline V gene are MRHNA and SNTAGT. Trimming at V came to 3 bases and at J to 10 bases, leaving 3 bases not matched to a gene. The CDR3 protein is CASSEQGRSPLHF. The CDR3 DNA follows: TGTGCCAGCAGTGAACAGGGGCGATCACCCCTCCACTTT.

This clone appeared a single time. The chain recombines TRBV7-2 with TRBJ2-3; either TRBD1 or TRBD2 may fit D (5 bases each). This CDR3 has 17 amino acids. V was shortened by 2 bases and J by 0 bases, with 15 bases between the two germline ends. Germline values: CDR1 SGHTA, CDR2 FQGNSA. CDR3 in amino acids: CASSLTGLDKSTDTQYF. The CDR3 DNA is TGTGCCAGCAGCTTAACCGGACTGGACAAGAGCACAGATACGCAGTATTTT.

The genes are TRBV28 and TRBJ1-4; 8 nucleotides agree with TRBD1. The CDR3 has 14 residues. Germline loops: CDR1 MDHEN, CDR2 SYDVKM. Trimming took 2 bases from V and 8 from J; bases not matched to a gene: 4. This chain's CDR3 is CASSLGQGNEKLFF. The CDR3 DNA follows: TGTGCCAGCAGTTTAGGACAGGGAAACGAAAAACTGTTTTTT.

The V and J genes are TRBV4-3 and TRBJ2-3, with 9 bases that match TRBD2. This CDR3 spans 14 amino acids. The junction had 2 bases not matched to a gene; V was cut back by 1 base and J by 6 bases. Germline lookup yields CDR1 LGHNA and CDR2 YSLEER. CDR3 DNA: TGCGCCAGCAGCCAAGGGACTAGCGTGGATACGCAGTATTTT. Translation: CASSQGTSVDTQYF.

The rearrangement uses TRBV6-5 and TRBJ2-1, with 8 positions matching TRBD2. V lost 7 bases, J lost 8 bases, and 7 bases stayed unmatched. Germline V gene sequence: CDR1 MNHEY, CDR2 SVGAGI. The CDR3 contains 13 residues. The CDR3 here is CASTSVGRDEQFF. The CDR3 region has the DNA TGTGCCAGCACCAGCGTCGGGAGGGATGAGCAGTTCTTC.

V is TRBV7-2 and J is TRBJ1-1; D remains unclear. This CDR3 has 15 amino acids. V was pared by 1 base and J by 4 bases, with 13 bases between. Looked up from germline, CDR1 is SGHTA and CDR2 is FQGNSA. CDR3 loop: CASSLGSGRGTEAFF. In DNA, the CDR3 is TGTGCCAGCAGCTTAGGATCCGGGCGGGGCACTGAAGCTTTCTTT.

The V call is TRBV19, the J call TRBJ2-7; 9 positions match TRBD1. V lost 6 bases, J lost 7 bases, and 13 bases stayed unmatched. The CDR3 extends over 15 amino acids. Per germline, CDR1 LNHDA and CDR2 SQIVND (reference sequence). In DNA, the CDR3 is TGTGCCAGTAGCAACTTCGGACAGGGGTCGGGAGAGCAGTACTTC. This codes for CASSNFGQGSGEQYF. Combining the CDR3 with reference TRBV19 and TRBJ2-7 gives the whole variable domain DGGITQSPKYLFRKEGQNVTLSCEQNLNHDAMYWYRQDPGQGLRLIYYSQIVNDFQKGDIAEGYSVSREKKESFPLTVTSAQKNPTAFYLCASSNFGQGSGEQYFGPGTRLTVT.

This clone was seen a few times. V and J are TRBV27 and TRBJ1-6, with TRBD1 as a possible D gene (5 bases). V was shortened by 4 bases and J by 13 bases, with 20 bases between the two germline ends. The CDR3 spans 15 residues. The germline CDR1 and CDR2 sequences are MNHEY and SMNVEV (reference sequence). As DNA, the CDR3 is TGTGCCAGCAGTTACATCCGGGCCCACGAGGGGCCCCTCCACTTT. Protein sequence: CASSYIRAHEGPLHF.

The J gene is TRBJ1-3, the V gene TRBV6-4; TRBD1 might be the D (6 bases). The CDR3 is 15 residues long. The germline V gene encodes CDR1 MRHNA and CDR2 SNTAGT. The V end lost 3 bases, the J end lost 7 bases, and 16 bases lay between the germline ends. The CDR3 DNA reads TGTGCCAGCAGTGATTTGGACGGGGGCGGTAACACCATATATTTT. Its protein product is CASSDLDGGGNTIYF.

The V call is TRBV2, the J call TRBJ2-7; 7 positions match TRBD2. Unmatched junction bases numbered 9, after V lost 4 bases and J lost 3 bases. Germline-derived CDR1 and CDR2 are SNHLY and FYNNEI. The CDR3 is 15 amino acids. The CDR3 bases are TGTGCCAGCAGTGTATCCCCAACGGGAGGCTACGAGCAGTACTTC. Protein: CASSVSPTGGYEQYF.

This clone appeared a single time. The V gene is TRBV6-5, the J gene TRBJ2-7, with 7 bases identical to TRBD1. This CDR3 comprises 14 residues. V shed 7 bases, J shed 2 bases, and the junction held 8 bases outside the gene matches. The germline CDR1 and CDR2 sequences are MNHEY and SVGAGI. CDR3 sequence: CASIPGQSTYEQYF. The CDR3 bases are TGTGCCAGCATTCCGGGACAGAGCACCTACGAGCAGTACTTC.

This chain connects TRBV2 to TRBJ1-6; TRBD1 agrees at 8 bases. V trimming: 6 bases; J trimming: 5 bases; junction bases outside the gene matches: 3. This CDR3 comprises 14 residues. Germline V gene data show CDR1 as SNHLY and CDR2 as FYNNEI. CDR3 bases: TGTGCCAGCAGGGTGGGACAGGATAATTCACCCCTCCACTTT. Its protein product is CASRVGQDNSPLHF. Supplemented by reference TRBV2 and TRBJ1-6, the full variable domain reads EPEVTQTPSHQVTQMGQEVILRCVPISNHLYFYWYRQILGQKVEFLVSFYNNEISEKSEIFDDQFSVERPDGSNFTLKIRSTKLEDSAMYFCASRVGQDNSPLHFGNGTRLTVT.

The J gene is TRBJ1-6, the V gene TRBV5-1, with no clear D. CDR1 and CDR2 (germline): SGHRS, YFSETQ. V lost 0 bases and J lost 7, with 8 bases in between. The CDR3 extends over 14 amino acids. The CDR3 DNA follows: TGCGCCAGCAGCTTGGAACCAGCAAATTCACCCCTCCACTTT. This gives the protein CASSLEPANSPLHF.

The V gene is TRBV6-5, the J gene TRBJ1-6; TRBD1 matches at 7 bases. The length of the CDR3 is 15 residues. The ends lost 7 bases at V and 5 bases at J; junction bases unmatched: 8. Germline CDR1 MNHEY, CDR2 SVGAGI. Here the CDR3 reads CASTSQGTDNSPLHF. The CDR3 DNA reads TGTGCCAGCACGTCCCAGGGGACAGATAATTCACCCCTCCACTTT.